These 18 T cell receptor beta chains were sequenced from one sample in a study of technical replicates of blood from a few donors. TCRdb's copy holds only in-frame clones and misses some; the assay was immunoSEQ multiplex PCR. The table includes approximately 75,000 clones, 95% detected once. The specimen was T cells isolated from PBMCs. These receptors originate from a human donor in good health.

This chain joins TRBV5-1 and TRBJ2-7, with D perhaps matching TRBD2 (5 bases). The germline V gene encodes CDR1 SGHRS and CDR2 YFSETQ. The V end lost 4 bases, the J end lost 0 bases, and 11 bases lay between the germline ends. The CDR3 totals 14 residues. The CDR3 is CASSGRALSYEQYF. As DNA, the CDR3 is TGCGCCAGCAGCGGGCGGGCCCTCTCCTACGAGCAGTACTTC.

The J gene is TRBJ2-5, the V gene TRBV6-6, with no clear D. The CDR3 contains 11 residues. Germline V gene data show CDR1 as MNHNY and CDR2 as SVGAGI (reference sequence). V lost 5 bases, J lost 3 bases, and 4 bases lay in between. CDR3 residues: CASSVKETQYF. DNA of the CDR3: TGTGCCAGCAGTGTTAAAGAGACCCAGTACTTC.

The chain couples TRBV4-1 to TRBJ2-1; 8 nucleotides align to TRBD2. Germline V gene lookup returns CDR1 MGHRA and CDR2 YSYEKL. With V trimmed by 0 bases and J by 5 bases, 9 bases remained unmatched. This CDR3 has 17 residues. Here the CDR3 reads CASSQDLERERDNEQFF. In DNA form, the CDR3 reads TGCGCCAGCAGCCAAGATTTGGAGCGGGAGAGAGACAATGAGCAGTTCTTC.

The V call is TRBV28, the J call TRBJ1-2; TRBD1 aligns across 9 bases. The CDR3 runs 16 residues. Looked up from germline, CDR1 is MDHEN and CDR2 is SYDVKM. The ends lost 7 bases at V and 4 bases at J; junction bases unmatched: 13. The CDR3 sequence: CASTPRGQGLGYGYTF. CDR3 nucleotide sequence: TGTGCCAGCACCCCACGGGGACAGGGTCTAGGCTATGGCTACACCTTC.

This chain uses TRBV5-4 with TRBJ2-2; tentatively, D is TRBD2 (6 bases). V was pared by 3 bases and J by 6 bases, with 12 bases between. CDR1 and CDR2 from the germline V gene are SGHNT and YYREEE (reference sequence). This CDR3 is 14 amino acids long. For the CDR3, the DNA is TGTGCCAGCAGCTCGACTAGGCGGGCCGGGGAGCTGTTTTTT. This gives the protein CASSSTRRAGELFF.

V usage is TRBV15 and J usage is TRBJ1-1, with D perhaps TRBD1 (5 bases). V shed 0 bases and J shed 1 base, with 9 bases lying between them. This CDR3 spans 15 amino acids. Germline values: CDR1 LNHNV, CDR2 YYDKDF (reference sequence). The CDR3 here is CATSRDSGWNTEAFF. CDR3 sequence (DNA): TGTGCCACCAGCAGAGATTCAGGGTGGAACACTGAAGCTTTCTTT. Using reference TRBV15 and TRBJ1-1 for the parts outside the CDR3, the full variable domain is DAMVIQNPRYQVTQFGKPVTLSCSQTLNHNVMYWYQQKSSQAPKLLFHYYDKDFNNEADTPDNFQSRRPNTSFCFLDIRSPGLGDTAMYLCATSRDSGWNTEAFFGQGTRLTVV.

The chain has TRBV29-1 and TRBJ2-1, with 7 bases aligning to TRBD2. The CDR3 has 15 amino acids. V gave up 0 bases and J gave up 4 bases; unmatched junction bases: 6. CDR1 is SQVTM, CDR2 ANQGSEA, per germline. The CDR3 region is CSVEDGGRQYNEQFF. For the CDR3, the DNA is TGCAGCGTTGAAGATGGCGGGAGACAATACAATGAGCAGTTCTTC.

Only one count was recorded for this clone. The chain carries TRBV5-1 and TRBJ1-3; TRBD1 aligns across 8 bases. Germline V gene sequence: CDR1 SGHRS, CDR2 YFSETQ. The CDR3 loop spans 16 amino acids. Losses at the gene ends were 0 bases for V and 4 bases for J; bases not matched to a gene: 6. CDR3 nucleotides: TGCGCCAGCAGCTTGGCCTTAGGACAGGGAGGAAACACCATATATTTT. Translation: CASSLALGQGGNTIYF. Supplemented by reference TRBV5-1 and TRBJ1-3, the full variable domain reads KAGVTQTPRYLIKTRGQQVTLSCSPISGHRSVSWYQQTPGQGLQFLFEYFSETQRNKGNFPGRFSGRQFSNSRSEMNVSTLELGDSALYLCASSLALGQGGNTIYFGEGSWLTVV.

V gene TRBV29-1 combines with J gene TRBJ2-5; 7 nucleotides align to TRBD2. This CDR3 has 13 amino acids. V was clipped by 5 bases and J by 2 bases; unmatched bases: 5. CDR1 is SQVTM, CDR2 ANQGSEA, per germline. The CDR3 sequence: CSVNGLEQETQYF. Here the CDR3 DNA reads TGCAGCGTTAATGGACTAGAACAAGAGACCCAGTACTTC.

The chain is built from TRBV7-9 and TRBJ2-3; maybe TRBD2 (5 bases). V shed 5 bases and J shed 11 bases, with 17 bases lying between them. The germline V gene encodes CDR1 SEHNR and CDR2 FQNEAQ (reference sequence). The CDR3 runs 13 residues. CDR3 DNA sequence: TGTGCCAGCAGCCCTGGAGTGGACTGGGGGCAGTATTTT. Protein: CASSPGVDWGQYF.

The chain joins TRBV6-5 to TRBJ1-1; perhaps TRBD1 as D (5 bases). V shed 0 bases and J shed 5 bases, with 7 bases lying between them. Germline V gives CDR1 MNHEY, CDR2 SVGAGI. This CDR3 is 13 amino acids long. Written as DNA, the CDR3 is TGTGCCAGCAGTTACTCCAGGGTTACTGAAGCTTTCTTT. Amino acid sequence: CASSYSRVTEAFF.

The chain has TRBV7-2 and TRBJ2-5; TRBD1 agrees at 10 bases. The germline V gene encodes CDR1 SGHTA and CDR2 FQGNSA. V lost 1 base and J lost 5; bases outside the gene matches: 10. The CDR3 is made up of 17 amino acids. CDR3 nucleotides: TGTGCCAGCAGCTTAGTACAGGGACAGGGGAGCCAGGAGACCCAGTACTTC. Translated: CASSLVQGQGSQETQYF. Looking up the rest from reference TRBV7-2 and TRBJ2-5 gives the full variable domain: GAGVSQSPSNKVTEKGKDVELRCDPISGHTALYWYRQSLGQGLEFLIYFQGNSAPDKSGLPSDRFSAERTGGSVSTLTIQRTQQEDSAVYLCASSLVQGQGSQETQYFGPGTRLLVL.

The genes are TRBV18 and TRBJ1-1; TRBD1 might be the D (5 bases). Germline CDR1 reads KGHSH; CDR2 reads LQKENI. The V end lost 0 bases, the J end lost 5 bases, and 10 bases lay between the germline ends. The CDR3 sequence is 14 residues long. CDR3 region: CASSPPSSGTEAFF. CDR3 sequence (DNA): TGTGCCAGCTCACCACCGTCTTCAGGGACTGAAGCTTTCTTT.

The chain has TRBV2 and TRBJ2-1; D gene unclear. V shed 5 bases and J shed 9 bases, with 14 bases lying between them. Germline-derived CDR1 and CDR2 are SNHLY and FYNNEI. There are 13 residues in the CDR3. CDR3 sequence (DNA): TGTGCCAGCAGTTTAGACGGTTGGGCTGAGCAGTTCTTC. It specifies CASSLDGWAEQFF.

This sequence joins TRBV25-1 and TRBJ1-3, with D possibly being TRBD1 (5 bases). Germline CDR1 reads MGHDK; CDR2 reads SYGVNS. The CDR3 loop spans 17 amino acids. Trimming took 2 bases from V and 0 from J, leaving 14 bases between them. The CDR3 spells CASSERTFQLSGNTIYF. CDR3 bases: TGTGCCAGCAGTGAAAGGACATTTCAACTCTCTGGAAACACCATATATTTT.

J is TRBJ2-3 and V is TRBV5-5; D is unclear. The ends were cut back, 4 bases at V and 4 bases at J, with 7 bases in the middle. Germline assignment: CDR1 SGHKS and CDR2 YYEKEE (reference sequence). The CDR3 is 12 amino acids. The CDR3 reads CASSPHSDTQYF. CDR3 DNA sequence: TGTGCCAGCAGCCCCCACTCAGATACGCAGTATTTT.

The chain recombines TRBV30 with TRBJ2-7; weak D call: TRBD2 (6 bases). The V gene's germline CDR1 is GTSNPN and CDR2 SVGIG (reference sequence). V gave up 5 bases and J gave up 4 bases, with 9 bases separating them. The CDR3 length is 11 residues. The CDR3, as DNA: TGTGCCTGGGGGGGGAATTACGAGCAGTACTTC. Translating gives CAWGGNYEQYF.

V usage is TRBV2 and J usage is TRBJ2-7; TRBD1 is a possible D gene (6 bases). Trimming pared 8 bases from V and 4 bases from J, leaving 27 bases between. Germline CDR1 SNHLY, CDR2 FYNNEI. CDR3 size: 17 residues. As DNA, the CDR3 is TGTGCCAGCCACAACTACTTACCGGGACAAATGAATTACGAGCAGTACTTC. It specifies CASHNYLPGQMNYEQYF.